The rows below give T cell receptor beta chains drawn from one sample of a study of graft-versus-host responses after intestinal transplantation. Only in-frame clones appear in the TCRdb table, and some are missing; sequencing was by immunoSEQ multiplex PCR. The top ten hold roughly 15% of the sample, which has approximately 89,000 clones, 80% to 95% seen once. The sample in question was PBMCs, obtained just under 460 days after intestinal transplant. The receptors were gathered from a human patient who received an intestinal transplant, so some T cells may come from the graft donor. The CDR3 runs from the conserved cysteine through the conserved F or W. D genes are given only for firm matches. Where a row states a size, it is once, few, many or the class of an expanded clone; other rows omit it.

D gene: -
clone size: -
J gene: TRBJ1-3
V gene: TRBV7-9
CDR3 protein: CASSFGYSGNTIYF
CDR3 DNA: TGTGCCAGCAGCTTTGGATATTCTGGAAACACCATATATTTT

D gene: -
clone size: -
J gene: TRBJ1-1
V gene: TRBV15
CDR3 protein: CATSGELQLEAFF
CDR3 DNA: TGTGCCACCAGCGGAGAACTACAGCTTGAAGCTTTCTTT

D gene: -
clone size: once
J gene: TRBJ1-2
V gene: TRBV6-5
CDR3 protein: CASSSTGLGGYTF
CDR3 DNA: TGTGCCAGCAGTTCTACAGGGCTCGGTGGCTACACCTTC

D gene: -
clone size: -
J gene: TRBJ2-1
V gene: TRBV19
CDR3 protein: CASSLGAYNEQFF
CDR3 DNA: TGTGCCAGTAGTCTCGGGGCTTACAATGAGCAGTTCTTC

D gene: -
clone size: -
J gene: TRBJ2-2
V gene: TRBV27
CDR3 protein: CASSSSRLGRTGELFF
CDR3 DNA: TGTGCCAGCAGCTCTTCCCGACTAGGACGCACCGGGGAGCTGTTTTTT

D gene: -
clone size: -
J gene: TRBJ1-1
V gene: TRBV7-8
CDR3 protein: CASSLALGGVWTEAFF
CDR3 DNA: TGTGCCAGCAGCTTAGCGCTAGGGGGGGTATGGACTGAAGCTTTCTTT

D gene: TRBD2
clone size: -
J gene: TRBJ2-3
V gene: TRBV25-1
CDR3 protein: CASSEWASGGRTDTQYF
CDR3 DNA: TGTGCCAGCAGTGAATGGGCTAGCGGGGGACGCACAGATACGCAGTATTTT

D gene: -
clone size: -
J gene: TRBJ2-7
V gene: TRBV13
CDR3 protein: CASSLMAGTTYEQYF
CDR3 DNA: TGTGCCAGCAGCTTAATGGCCGGGACGACCTACGAGCAGTACTTC

D gene: -
clone size: -
J gene: TRBJ1-3
V gene: TRBV13
CDR3 protein: CASSLVRGSSGNTIYF
CDR3 DNA: TGTGCCAGCAGCCTAGTCAGGGGATCTTCTGGAAACACCATATATTTT

D gene: -
clone size: -
J gene: TRBJ2-2
V gene: TRBV9
CDR3 protein: CASSAGGQVATGELFF
CDR3 DNA: TGTGCCAGCAGCGCCGGAGGGCAGGTAGCGACCGGGGAGCTGTTTTTT

D gene: -
clone size: -
J gene: TRBJ1-3
V gene: TRBV6-6
CDR3 protein: CASSYKDSGNTIYF
CDR3 DNA: TGTGCCAGCAGTTACAAGGACTCTGGAAACACCATATATTTT

D gene: -
clone size: few
J gene: TRBJ2-1
V gene: TRBV7-3
CDR3 protein: CASSLTGDRLSNEQFF
CDR3 DNA: TGTGCCAGCAGCTTAACAGGGGATAGGCTTAGCAATGAGCAGTTCTTC

D gene: -
clone size: -
J gene: TRBJ1-4
V gene: TRBV19
CDR3 protein: CASRDNYEKLFF
CDR3 DNA: TGTGCCAGTAGGGACAATTATGAAAAACTGTTTTTT

D gene: -
clone size: -
J gene: TRBJ1-6
V gene: TRBV9
CDR3 protein: CASSVEGDSGSPLHF
CDR3 DNA: TGTGCCAGCAGCGTAGAGGGGGATAGTGGTTCACCCCTCCACTTT

D gene: -
clone size: once
J gene: TRBJ1-6
V gene: TRBV5-1
CDR3 protein: CASSLGQNNSPLHF
CDR3 DNA: TGCGCCAGCAGCTTGGGACAGAATAATTCACCCCTCCACTTT

D gene: TRBD1
clone size: few
J gene: TRBJ2-7
V gene: TRBV6-6
CDR3 protein: CASSYSGQYEQYF
CDR3 DNA: TGTGCCAGCAGTTACTCGGGACAGTACGAGCAGTACTTC

D gene: -
clone size: -
J gene: TRBJ1-6
V gene: TRBV18
CDR3 protein: CASSAQGPSSYNSPLHF
CDR3 DNA: TGTGCCAGCTCAGCCCAGGGCCCCAGCTCCTATAATTCACCCCTCCACTTT

D gene: TRBD2
clone size: -
J gene: TRBJ2-5
V gene: TRBV11-1
CDR3 protein: CASSSPPWTSGDQETQYF
CDR3 DNA: TGTGCCAGCAGCTCCCCCCCCTGGACTAGCGGGGACCAAGAGACCCAGTACTTC

D gene: TRBD1
clone size: -
J gene: TRBJ1-2
V gene: TRBV2
CDR3 protein: CASSSGQGRGDYGYTF
CDR3 DNA: TGTGCCAGCAGTAGCGGACAGGGTAGGGGAGACTATGGCTACACCTTC

D gene: TRBD1
clone size: -
J gene: TRBJ1-2
V gene: TRBV6-6
CDR3 protein: CASSSRTGDRGYTF
CDR3 DNA: TGTGCCAGCAGTTCGCGGACAGGGGACCGTGGCTACACCTTC

D gene: TRBD1
clone size: -
J gene: TRBJ1-5
V gene: TRBV4-1
CDR3 protein: CASSKGQGASQPQHF
CDR3 DNA: TGCGCCAGCAGCAAGGGACAGGGGGCGAGTCAGCCCCAGCATTTT

D gene: TRBD1
clone size: -
J gene: TRBJ1-5
V gene: TRBV7-9
CDR3 protein: CASSYGTGGNQPQHF
CDR3 DNA: TGTGCCAGCAGCTACGGGACAGGGGGAAATCAGCCCCAGCATTTT

D gene: TRBD2
clone size: once
J gene: TRBJ2-5
V gene: TRBV10-3
CDR3 protein: CAISESAGGDEETQYF
CDR3 DNA: TGTGCCATCAGTGAGTCGGCGGGGGGGGACGAAGAGACCCAGTACTTC

D gene: -
clone size: -
J gene: TRBJ1-6
V gene: TRBV27
CDR3 protein: CASSTYVVGSTPLHF
CDR3 DNA: TGTGCCAGCAGTACATACGTAGTGGGCAGCACACCCCTCCACTTT